A selection of T cell receptor beta chains follows, all from one sample in a study of PD-L1 blockade in urothelial cancer. The assay was immunoSEQ multiplex PCR, and TCRdb's table has in-frame clones only and misses some. The data contain some 120,000 clones, more than 70% of them singletons. Sequenced here: PBMCs, sampled around atezolizumab (anti-PD-L1) treatment. These TCRs come from a man between 45 and 60 years old with urothelial cancer. CDR3s include the opening cysteine and the closing phenylalanine or tryptophan. The D gene is left open where the match is weak. Size tells how often a clone was seen (once, few, many) or the class of an expanded clone, and some rows leave it out.

TRBV2	TRBD2	.	TRBJ2-1	TGTGCCAGCAGTGCAACTAGCGGGGCCTACAATGAGCAGTTCTTC	CASSATSGAYNEQFF
TRBV4-2	TRBD2	once	TRBJ2-1	TGTGCCAGCAGCCAAGATGCGGCCGGGAGGACCTACAATGAGCAGTTCTTC	CASSQDAAGRTYNEQFF
TRBV28	TRBD1	.	TRBJ1-4	TGTGCCAGCTTGCCGGGACAGATGTATACTAATGAAAAACTGTTTTTT	CASLPGQMYTNEKLFF
TRBV5-1	TRBD2	.	TRBJ2-1	TGCGCCAGCAGCTCCGGACTAGCGGGGGCGGGGCAGTTCTTC	CASSSGLAGAGQFF
TRBV2	TRBD2	.	TRBJ2-2	TGTGCCAGCGGCCAAAGTGATAGCGGGAGTTTCACCGGGGAGCTGTTTTTT	CASGQSDSGSFTGELFF
TRBV30	.	.	TRBJ2-7	TGTGCCTGGAGTCACGGGAGCCCATCCTACGAGCAGTACTTC	CAWSHGSPSYEQYF
TRBV7-9	TRBD1	.	TRBJ1-4	TGTGCCAGCAGCAAAGGGGGGACAGCCATGAATAATGAAAAACTGTTTTTT	CASSKGGTAMNNEKLFF
TRBV28	.	.	TRBJ2-7	TGTGCCAGCAGTTTAACGGCGGGAGAGCAGTACTTC	CASSLTAGEQYF
TRBV11-2	.	once	TRBJ2-1	TGTGCCAGCAGAAAAGTGGGGGGTGAGCAGTTCTTC	CASRKVGGEQFF
TRBV9	.	.	TRBJ2-1	TGTGCCAGCAGCCCCCATCCGGGGAGCTACAATGAGCAGTTCTTC	CASSPHPGSYNEQFF
TRBV5-1	.	.	TRBJ1-1	TGCGCCAGCAGCTTGTGGGGGGGGAACACTGAAGCTTTCTTT	CASSLWGGNTEAFF
TRBV7-9	.	.	TRBJ1-1	TGTGCCAGCAGCTTGGACACCCTGAACACTGAAGCTTTCTTT	CASSLDTLNTEAFF
TRBV7-9	TRBD1	.	TRBJ2-2	TGTGCCAGCAGCTTAGCGGTTGGGACAGGCCGATCCGGGGAGCTGTTTTTT	CASSLAVGTGRSGELFF
TRBV7-3	TRBD2	once	TRBJ2-1	TGTGCCAGCAGCTTAAGGGACTATAGGGACAATGAGCAGTTCTTC	CASSLRDYRDNEQFF
TRBV9	TRBD1	.	TRBJ1-2	TGTGCCAGCAGCGTAGCCTCGGGACAGACACTTTCTAACTATGGCTACACCTTC	CASSVASGQTLSNYGYTF
TRBV6-6	TRBD1	few	TRBJ2-7	TGTGCCAGCAGTTCCCCGGGACAGGGGGCCTACGAGCAGTACTTC	CASSSPGQGAYEQYF
TRBV27	TRBD1	.	TRBJ2-5	TGTGCCAGCAGCCGGACAGGGGGCAGGGAGACCCAGTACTTC	CASSRTGGRETQYF
TRBV28	.	.	TRBJ2-3	TGTGCCGCAAGAACTGAAATCCGCACAGATACGCAGTATTTT	CAARTEIRTDTQYF
TRBV7-3	.	.	TRBJ2-5	TGTGCCAGCAGCTTAACAGCGAAAGAGACCCAGTACTTC	CASSLTAKETQYF
TRBV28	TRBD2	.	TRBJ2-3	TGTGCCAGCAGTTGGGGAGGGACAGATACGCAGTATTTT	CASSWGGTDTQYF
TRBV7-2	.	.	TRBJ1-2	TGTGCCAGCAGCCCAAGATTGGCAGGGGTTGGCTACACCTTC	CASSPRLAGVGYTF
TRBV23-1	.	.	TRBJ1-5	TGCGCCAGCAGACCGCCCAGGGCACCTGTTGGTGAGCCCCAGCATTTT	CASRPPRAPVGEPQHF
TRBV5-1	TRBD1	.	TRBJ2-1	TGCGCCAGCAGAAAGGGACAGACTAACAATGAGCAGTTCTTC	CASRKGQTNNEQFF
TRBV19	.	.	TRBJ1-1	TGTGCCAGTAGTATAGGGACAAGGTACACTGAAGCTTTCTTT	CASSIGTRYTEAFF
TRBV7-2	TRBD1	.	TRBJ2-2	TGTGCCAGCAGCTTAGCGTACGGGGCAGGGGGTTCGAACACCGGGGAGCTGTTTTTT	CASSLAYGAGGSNTGELFF
TRBV28	TRBD2	.	TRBJ2-7	TGTGCCAGCAGTGCCCTCCCGGGCGGGAGAGGCGCCTACGAGCAGTACTTC	CASSALPGGRGAYEQYF
TRBV29-1	TRBD1	.	TRBJ2-3	TGCAGCGCCTCAAGCTCGACAGGGCGAGCCTCAGATACGCAGTATTTT	CSASSSTGRASDTQYF
TRBV18	.	.	TRBJ1-1	TGTGCCAGCTCACCACCGAGGGCAGCCCTGAACACTGAAGCTTTCTTT	CASSPPRAALNTEAFF
TRBV7-3	.	.	TRBJ2-7	TGTGCCAGCAGCTTAAGCCGGGGTTTAGAGCAGTACTTC	CASSLSRGLEQYF
TRBV6-1	.	.	TRBJ2-7	TGTGCCAGCAGATTAGCGGCGATAGGCTCCTACGAGCAGTACTTC	CASRLAAIGSYEQYF
TRBV7-9	TRBD1	.	TRBJ1-1	TGTGCCAGCAGCTGGACAGGGGACACTGAAGCTTTCTTT	CASSWTGDTEAFF
TRBV9	TRBD2	.	TRBJ2-1	TGTGCCAGCAGCCCCCTCGGGGGGGACTACAATGAGCAGTTCTTC	CASSPLGGDYNEQFF
TRBV28	.	.	TRBJ1-2	TGTGCCAGCAGTTTTCCCGGGAACTATGGCTACACCTTC	CASSFPGNYGYTF
TRBV5-1	.	.	TRBJ1-4	TGCGCCAGCAGCTTGGGACAGGAGAATGAAAAACTGTTTTTT	CASSLGQENEKLFF
TRBV30	.	.	TRBJ2-3	TGTGCCTGGAAGAGGGACTTCACAGATACGCAGTATTTT	CAWKRDFTDTQYF
TRBV23-1	.	.	TRBJ1-5	TGCGCCAGCAGTCAGGCTCATAGCAATCAGCCCCAGCATTTT	CASSQAHSNQPQHF
TRBV27	TRBD1	once	TRBJ1-3	TGTGCCAGCAGTTTAGACGGGACAGTTGGAAACACCATATATTTT	CASSLDGTVGNTIYF
TRBV10-1	.	.	TRBJ2-7	TGCGCCAGCAGTGAACGGGGGGCGGCGTACGAGCAGTACTTC	CASSERGAAYEQYF
TRBV5-1	TRBD1	.	TRBJ2-7	TGCGCCAGCAGCTCTCAGGACAGGGGCTACGAGCAGTACTTC	CASSSQDRGYEQYF
TRBV7-9	.	.	TRBJ2-5	TGTGCCAGCAGCTTCCCTAGCGAAGAGACCCAGTACTTC	CASSFPSEETQYF
TRBV4-2	TRBD2	.	TRBJ2-1	TGTGCCAGCAGCCGGGTAGCGGGAGAATTCGACAATGAGCAGTTCTTC	CASSRVAGEFDNEQFF
TRBV5-1	TRBD2	.	TRBJ2-3	TGCGCCAGCAGCTACCCCCAGGAAGCGGGAGGGAACACAGATACGCAGTATTTT	CASSYPQEAGGNTDTQYF
TRBV7-9	.	.	TRBJ2-3	TGTGCCAGCATGGTAGAGCGTACGCAGTATTTT	CASMVERTQYF
TRBV5-4	.	.	TRBJ1-3	TGTGCCAGCAGCTTGGACAGATCTGGAAACACCATATATTTT	CASSLDRSGNTIYF
TRBV5-1	TRBD1	.	TRBJ2-7	TGCGCCAGCAGCCCCAATATCGGCGGACCGGGACAGGTAAAAATTCCCTACGAGCAGTACTTC	CASSPNIGGPGQVKIPYEQYF
TRBV7-8	.	.	TRBJ1-1	TGTGCCGGCAGGCGGGGGGGGGACACTGAAGCTTTCTTT	CAGRRGGDTEAFF
TRBV18	.	.	TRBJ2-3	TGTGCCAGCTCACCCCAAGGGGGATCCGGCACAGATACGCAGTATTTT	CASSPQGGSGTDTQYF
TRBV7-2	.	.	TRBJ2-7	TGTGCCAGCAGCTTAGCTGAGTCCCTCGAGCAGTACTTC	CASSLAESLEQYF
TRBV30	.	.	TRBJ1-4	TGTGCCTGGAGTGTACTCGTCAGGGTCGGGAGTAATGAAAAACTGTTTTTT	CAWSVLVRVGSNEKLFF
TRBV28	.	once	TRBJ2-1	TGTGCCAGCAGTTTACAGCGGCCGTACAATGAGCAGTTCTTC	CASSLQRPYNEQFF
TRBV18	.	.	TRBJ2-1	TGTGCCAGCTCACCAGCGGGTCGGTGGTTCTTC	CASSPAGRWFF
TRBV11-2	TRBD1	.	TRBJ2-7	TGTGCCAGCAGCTTAGAGGGGACAGGGGGCAACTACGAGCAGTACTTC	CASSLEGTGGNYEQYF
TRBV13	TRBD1	.	TRBJ2-7	TGTGCCAGCAGCTTAAATATTCAGGGGGTAGAATCCTACGAGCAGTACTTC	CASSLNIQGVESYEQYF
TRBV7-8	.	.	TRBJ2-5	TGTGCCAGCAGCTTAGCCAACCCCCACGGGACCCAGTACTTC	CASSLANPHGTQYF
TRBV7-3	.	.	TRBJ1-2	TGTGCCAGCAGCTTGTTGGGCGACACCCCTCGAGGCTACACCTTC	CASSLLGDTPRGYTF